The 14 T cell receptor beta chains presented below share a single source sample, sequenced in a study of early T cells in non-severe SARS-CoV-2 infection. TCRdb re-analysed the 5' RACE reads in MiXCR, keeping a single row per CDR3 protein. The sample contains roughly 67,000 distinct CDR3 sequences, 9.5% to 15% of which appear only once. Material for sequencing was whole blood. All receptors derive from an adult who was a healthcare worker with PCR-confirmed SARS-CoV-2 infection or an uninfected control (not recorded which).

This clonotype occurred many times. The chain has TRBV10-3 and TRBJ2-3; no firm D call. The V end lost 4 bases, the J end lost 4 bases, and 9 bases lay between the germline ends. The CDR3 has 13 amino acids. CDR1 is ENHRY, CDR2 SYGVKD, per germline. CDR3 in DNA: TGTGCCATCAGTGTGGGAATCTCAGATACGCAGTATTTT. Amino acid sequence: CAISVGISDTQYF.

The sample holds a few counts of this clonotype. CDR3 amino acids: CAISEGQGYQPQHF. DNA of the CDR3: TGTGCCATCAGCGAAGGACAGGGGTATCAGCCCCAGCATTTT. The gene calls are TRBV10-3 and TRBJ1-5; TRBD1 matches 9 bases. CDR3 length equals 14 residues. The trim removed 6 bases at V and 5 bases at J, leaving 5 bases unmatched. Per germline, CDR1 ENHRY and CDR2 SYGVKD.

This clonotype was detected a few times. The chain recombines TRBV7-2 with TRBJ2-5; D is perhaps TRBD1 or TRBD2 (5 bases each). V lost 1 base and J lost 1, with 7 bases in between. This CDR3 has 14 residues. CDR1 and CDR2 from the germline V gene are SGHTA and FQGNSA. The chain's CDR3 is CASSLGGGQETQYF. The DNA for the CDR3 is TGTGCCAGCAGCTTAGGTGGGGGCCAAGAGACCCAGTACTTC.

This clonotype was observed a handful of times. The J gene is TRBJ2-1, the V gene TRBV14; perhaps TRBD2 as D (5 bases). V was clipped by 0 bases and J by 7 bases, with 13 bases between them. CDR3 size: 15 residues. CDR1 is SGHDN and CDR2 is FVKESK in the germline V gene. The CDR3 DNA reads TGTGCCAGCAGCCAAGACGTGAGGGCACAGAATGAGCAGTTCTTC. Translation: CASSQDVRAQNEQFF.

In DNA form, the CDR3 reads TGTGCCACCCATGCAGGGAACACCGGGGAGCTGTTTTTT. Protein: CATHAGNTGELFF. V usage is TRBV10-3 and J usage is TRBJ2-2, with D uncertain. The CDR3 consists of 13 residues. Germline CDR1 and CDR2: ENHRY and SYGVKD. The germline V and J ends were trimmed by 10 bases and 1 base, with 10 bases remaining between them.

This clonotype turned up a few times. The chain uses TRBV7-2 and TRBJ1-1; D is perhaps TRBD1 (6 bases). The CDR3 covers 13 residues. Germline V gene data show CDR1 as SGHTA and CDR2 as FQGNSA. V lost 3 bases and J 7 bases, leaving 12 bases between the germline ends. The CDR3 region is CASSFGQLFEAFF. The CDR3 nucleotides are TGTGCCAGCAGCTTCGGACAGCTTTTTGAAGCTTTCTTT.

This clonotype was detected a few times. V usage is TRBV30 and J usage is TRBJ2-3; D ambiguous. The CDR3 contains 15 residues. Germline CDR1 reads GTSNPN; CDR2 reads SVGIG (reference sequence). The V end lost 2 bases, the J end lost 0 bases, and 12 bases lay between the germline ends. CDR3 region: CAWSIGLASTDTQYF. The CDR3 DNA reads TGTGCCTGGAGTATCGGCCTTGCGAGCACAGATACGCAGTATTTT.

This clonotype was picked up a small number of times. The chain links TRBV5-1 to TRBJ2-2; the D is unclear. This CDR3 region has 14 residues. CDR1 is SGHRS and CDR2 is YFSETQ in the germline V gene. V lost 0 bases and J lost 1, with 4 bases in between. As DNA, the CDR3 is TGCGCCAGCAGCTTGGCTCAGAACACCGGGGAGCTGTTTTTT. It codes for CASSLAQNTGELFF. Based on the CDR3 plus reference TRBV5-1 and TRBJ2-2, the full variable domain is KAGVTQTPRYLIKTRGQQVTLSCSPISGHRSVSWYQQTPGQGLQFLFEYFSETQRNKGNFPGRFSGRQFSNSRSEMNVSTLELGDSALYLCASSLAQNTGELFFGEGSRLTVL.

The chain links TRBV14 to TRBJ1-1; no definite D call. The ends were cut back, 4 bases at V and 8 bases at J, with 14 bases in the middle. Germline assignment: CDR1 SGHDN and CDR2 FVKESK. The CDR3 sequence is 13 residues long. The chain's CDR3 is CASSPAGSREAFF. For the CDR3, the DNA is TGTGCCAGCAGCCCCGCCGGGTCGAGGGAAGCTTTCTTT.

CDR3 sequence: CASSGGGSDEQFF. The CDR3 region has the DNA TGTGCCAGCAGTGGGGGGGGCAGCGATGAGCAGTTCTTC. The chain uses TRBV2 and TRBJ2-1, with a possible D match to TRBD2 (7 bases). The CDR3 is 13 residues long. V was pared by 4 bases and J by 8 bases, with 12 bases between. Germline V gene sequence: CDR1 SNHLY, CDR2 FYNNEI. Variable domain in full (rest from reference TRBV2 and TRBJ2-1): EPEVTQTPSHQVTQMGQEVILRCVPISNHLYFYWYRQILGQKVEFLVSFYNNEISEKSEIFDDQFSVERPDGSNFTLKIRSTKLEDSAMYFCASSGGGSDEQFFGPGTRLTVL.

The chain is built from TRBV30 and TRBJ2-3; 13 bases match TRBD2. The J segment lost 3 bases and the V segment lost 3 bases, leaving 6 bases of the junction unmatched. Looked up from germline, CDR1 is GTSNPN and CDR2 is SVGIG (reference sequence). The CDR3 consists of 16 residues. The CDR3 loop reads CAWSIKGLAGTDTQYF. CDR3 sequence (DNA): TGTGCCTGGAGCATTAAGGGACTAGCGGGAACAGATACGCAGTATTTT.

CDR3 DNA sequence: TGTGCCAGTAGTACAGGGGAGATCCGCGAGACCCAGTACTTC. Protein sequence: CASSTGEIRETQYF. The gene calls are TRBV19 and TRBJ2-5, with D perhaps matching TRBD1 (6 bases). The length of the CDR3 is 14 residues. Germline values: CDR1 LNHDA, CDR2 SQIVND (reference sequence). With 4 bases removed from V and 5 bases from J, the gap between germline ends came to 14 bases. Variable domain in full (rest from reference TRBV19 and TRBJ2-5): DGGITQSPKYLFRKEGQNVTLSCEQNLNHDAMYWYRQDPGQGLRLIYYSQIVNDFQKGDIAEGYSVSREKKESFPLTVTSAQKNPTAFYLCASSTGEIRETQYFGPGTRLLVL.

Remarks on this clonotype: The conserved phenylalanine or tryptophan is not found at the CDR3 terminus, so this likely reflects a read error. CDR3 DNA sequence: TGTGCCAGCAGCTCGCTAAGAGAGACCCAGTACTTA. As protein: CASSSLRETQYL. V usage is TRBV7-9 and J usage is TRBJ2-5; D gene uncertain. Trimming stripped 4 bases from V and 4 bases from J, with 7 bases between. This CDR3 spans 12 amino acids. The germline V gene encodes CDR1 SEHNR and CDR2 FQNEAQ (reference sequence).

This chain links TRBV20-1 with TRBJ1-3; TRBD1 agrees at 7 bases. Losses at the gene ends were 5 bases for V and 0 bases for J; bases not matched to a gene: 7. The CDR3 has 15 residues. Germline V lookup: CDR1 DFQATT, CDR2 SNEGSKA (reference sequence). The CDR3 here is CSARDSINSGNTIYF. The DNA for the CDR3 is TGCAGTGCTCGGGACAGTATCAACTCTGGAAACACCATATATTTT.